This T cell receptor beta chain originates from a study of early T cells in non-severe SARS-CoV-2 infection. The wider study: Sequencing used unsorted whole-blood bulk RNA, so chains lack pairing.

Individual cDNA molecules were tagged with unique molecular identifiers. TCRdb recomputed calls from the 5' RACE reads with MiXCR, one row per CDR3 protein. The sample consists of 50,000 to 65,000 distinct CDR3 sequences, less than 15% of them appearing once. In its sample, this clonotype was seen a few times. The sample consisted of whole blood. This clonotype originated in an adult who was a healthcare worker with PCR-confirmed SARS-CoV-2 infection or an uninfected control (not recorded which).

As DNA, the CDR3 is TGCAGTGCTAGAGATTCAGGCCCCAAATGGGGCGAGCAGTACTTC. It translates to CSARDSGPKWGEQYF. This rearrangement joins TRBV20-1 to TRBJ2-7; D gene unclear. This CDR3 is 15 amino acids long. Germline-derived CDR1 and CDR2 are DFQATT and SNEGSKA (reference sequence). V gave up 0 bases and J gave up 6 bases, with 18 bases separating them.